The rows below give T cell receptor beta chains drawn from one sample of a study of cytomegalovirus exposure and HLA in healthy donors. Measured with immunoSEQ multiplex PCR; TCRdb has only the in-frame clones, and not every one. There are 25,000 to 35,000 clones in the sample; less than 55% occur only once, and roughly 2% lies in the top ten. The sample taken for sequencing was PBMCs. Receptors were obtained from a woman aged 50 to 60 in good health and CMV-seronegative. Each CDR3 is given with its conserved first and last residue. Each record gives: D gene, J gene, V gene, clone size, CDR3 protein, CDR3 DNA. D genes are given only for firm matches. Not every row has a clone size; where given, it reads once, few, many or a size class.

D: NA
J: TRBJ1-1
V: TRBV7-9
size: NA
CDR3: CASSARQSNTEAFF
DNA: TGTGCCAGCAGCGCCCGACAGAGCAACACTGAAGCTTTCTTT

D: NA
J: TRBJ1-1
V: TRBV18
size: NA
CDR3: CASSPEAGNTEAFF
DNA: TGTGCCAGCTCACCAGAAGCAGGGAACACTGAAGCTTTCTTT

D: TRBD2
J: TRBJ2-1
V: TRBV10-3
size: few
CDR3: CASGLAGVGEGEQFF
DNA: TGTGCCAGTGGACTAGCGGGAGTAGGGGAAGGAGAGCAGTTCTTC

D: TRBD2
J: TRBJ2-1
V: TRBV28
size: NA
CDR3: CASSLGGSGRNEQFF
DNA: TGTGCCAGCAGTTTGGGCGGGAGTGGGAGAAATGAGCAGTTCTTC

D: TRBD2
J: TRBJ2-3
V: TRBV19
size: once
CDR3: CASSASGGTDTQYF
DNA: TGTGCCAGTAGTGCGAGCGGGGGGACAGATACGCAGTATTTT

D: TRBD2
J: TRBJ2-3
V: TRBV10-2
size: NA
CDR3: CASSDLGGGAADTQYF
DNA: TGCGCCAGCAGTGATTTAGGCGGGGGGGCTGCAGATACGCAGTATTTT

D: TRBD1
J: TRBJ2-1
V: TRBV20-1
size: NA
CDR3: CSADRGDEQFF
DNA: TGCAGTGCTGACAGGGGGGATGAGCAGTTCTTC

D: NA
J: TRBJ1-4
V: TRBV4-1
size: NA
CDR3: CASSQEVTGVDEKLFF
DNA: TGCGCCAGCAGCCAAGAGGTTACCGGAGTAGATGAAAAACTGTTTTTT

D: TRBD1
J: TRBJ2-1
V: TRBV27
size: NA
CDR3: CASQRGQGSAPRLINEQFF
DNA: TGTGCCAGCCAAAGGGGACAGGGTTCCGCTCCCCGCCTAATAAATGAGCAGTTCTTC

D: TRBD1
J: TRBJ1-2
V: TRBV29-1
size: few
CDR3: CSVEEGAGGYTF
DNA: TGCAGCGTTGAGGAGGGGGCGGGTGGCTACACCTTC

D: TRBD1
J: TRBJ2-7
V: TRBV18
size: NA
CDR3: CASSRSTGGSYEQYF
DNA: TGTGCCAGCTCACGCTCGACAGGGGGGTCCTACGAGCAGTACTTC

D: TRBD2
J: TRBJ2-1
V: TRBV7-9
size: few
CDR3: CASSLREDNEQFF
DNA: TGTGCCAGCAGCTTACGGGAGGACAATGAGCAGTTCTTC

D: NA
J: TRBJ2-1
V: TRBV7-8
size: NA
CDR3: CASSSVGPPGEQFF
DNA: TGTGCCAGCAGCTCGGTTGGACCGCCAGGGGAGCAGTTCTTC

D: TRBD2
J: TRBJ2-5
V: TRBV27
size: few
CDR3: CASSSPGRGGSQETQYF
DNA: TGTGCCAGCAGCTCCCCAGGGCGGGGGGGGAGCCAAGAGACCCAGTACTTC

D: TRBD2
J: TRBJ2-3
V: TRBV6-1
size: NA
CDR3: CASSDGAGGVDTQYF
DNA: TGTGCCAGCAGTGATGGGGCGGGGGGGGTAGATACGCAGTATTTT

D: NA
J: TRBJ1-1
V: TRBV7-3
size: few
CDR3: CASVSVIGAEAFF
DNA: TGTGCCAGCGTATCTGTAATTGGAGCTGAAGCTTTCTTT

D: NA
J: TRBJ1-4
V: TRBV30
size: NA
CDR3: CAWGPQLGMTNEKLFF
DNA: TGTGCCTGGGGCCCCCAACTCGGGATGACTAATGAAAAACTGTTTTTT

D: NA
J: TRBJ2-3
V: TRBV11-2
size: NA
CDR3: CASRQGGDTQYF
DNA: TGTGCCAGCAGGCAGGGGGGCGATACGCAGTATTTT

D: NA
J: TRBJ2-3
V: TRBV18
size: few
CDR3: CASSPSLGVSGQDTQYF
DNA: TGTGCCAGCTCACCATCGTTGGGCGTTTCAGGGCAAGATACGCAGTATTTT

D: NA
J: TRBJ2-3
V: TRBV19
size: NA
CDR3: CASSTRQSATDTQYF
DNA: TGTGCCAGTAGTACCAGACAATCTGCGACAGATACGCAGTATTTT

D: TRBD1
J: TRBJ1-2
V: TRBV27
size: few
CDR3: CATRLGGAGGNGYTF
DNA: TGTGCCACCCGTCTCGGAGGGGCAGGGGGCAATGGCTACACCTTC

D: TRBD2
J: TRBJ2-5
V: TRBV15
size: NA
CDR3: CATRGGSLGETQYF
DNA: TGTGCCACCAGGGGGGGGTCTCTCGGGGAGACCCAGTACTTC

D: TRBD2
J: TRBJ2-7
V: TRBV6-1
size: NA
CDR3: CASSALAGEQYF
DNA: TGTGCCAGCAGTGCGCTAGCGGGGGAGCAGTACTTC

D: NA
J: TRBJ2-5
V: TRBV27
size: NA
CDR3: CASSRDRETQYF
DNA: TGTGCCAGCAGTCGGGATCGGGAGACCCAGTACTTC

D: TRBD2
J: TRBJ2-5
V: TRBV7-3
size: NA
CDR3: CASSLEPTGTSANGTQYF
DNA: TGTGCCAGCAGCTTAGAGCCAACGGGGACTAGCGCGAACGGGACCCAGTACTTC

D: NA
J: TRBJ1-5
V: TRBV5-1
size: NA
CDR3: CASSLLGGNQPQHF
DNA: TGCGCCAGCAGCTTGCTAGGGGGCAATCAGCCCCAGCATTTT

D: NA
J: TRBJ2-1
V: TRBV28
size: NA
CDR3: CASSPRTVYNEQFF
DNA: TGTGCCAGCAGTCCACGGACAGTTTACAATGAGCAGTTCTTC

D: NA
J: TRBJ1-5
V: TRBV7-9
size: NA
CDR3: CASSRDRSNQPQHF
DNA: TGTGCCAGCAGCAGAGACAGGTCGAATCAGCCCCAGCATTTT

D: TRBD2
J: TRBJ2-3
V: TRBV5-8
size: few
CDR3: CASSLAGGSTDTQYF
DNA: TGTGCCAGCAGCTTAGCGGGGGGGTCGACAGATACGCAGTATTTT

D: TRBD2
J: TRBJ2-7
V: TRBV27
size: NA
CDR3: CASSFTPPLTSGSYEQYF
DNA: TGTGCCAGCAGTTTCACACCCCCCCTAACTAGCGGGAGCTACGAGCAGTACTTC

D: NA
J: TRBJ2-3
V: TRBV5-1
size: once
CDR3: CASSLSGAGPSTDTQYF
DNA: TGCGCCAGCAGCTTGAGCGGCGCGGGCCCTAGCACAGATACGCAGTATTTT

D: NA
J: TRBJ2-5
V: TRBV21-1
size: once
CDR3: CASSDRGGKETQYF
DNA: TGTGCCAGCAGCGATCGGGGGGGTAAAGAGACCCAGTACTTC

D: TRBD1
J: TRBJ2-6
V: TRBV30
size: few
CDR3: CASDRHSGANVLTF
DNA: TGTGCCTCGGACAGGCACTCTGGGGCCAACGTCCTGACTTTC

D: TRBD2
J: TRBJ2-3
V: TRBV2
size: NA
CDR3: CASRLAADTQYF
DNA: TGTGCCAGCAGGCTAGCGGCAGATACGCAGTATTTT

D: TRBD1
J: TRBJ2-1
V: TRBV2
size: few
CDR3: CASSETGVHNEQFF
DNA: TGTGCCAGCAGTGAAACAGGGGTCCACAATGAGCAGTTCTTC

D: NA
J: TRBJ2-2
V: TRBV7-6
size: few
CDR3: CASSLDSHTGELFF
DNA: TGTGCCAGCAGCTTAGATAGTCACACCGGGGAGCTGTTTTTT

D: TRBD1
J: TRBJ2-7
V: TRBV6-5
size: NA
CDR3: CASSYSGTGRDEQYF
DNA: TGTGCCAGCAGTTACTCCGGGACAGGGAGGGACGAGCAGTACTTC

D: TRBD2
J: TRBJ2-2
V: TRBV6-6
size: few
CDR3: CASSAGGRTGELFF
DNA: TGTGCCAGCAGTGCGGGGGGTCGGACCGGGGAGCTGTTTTTT